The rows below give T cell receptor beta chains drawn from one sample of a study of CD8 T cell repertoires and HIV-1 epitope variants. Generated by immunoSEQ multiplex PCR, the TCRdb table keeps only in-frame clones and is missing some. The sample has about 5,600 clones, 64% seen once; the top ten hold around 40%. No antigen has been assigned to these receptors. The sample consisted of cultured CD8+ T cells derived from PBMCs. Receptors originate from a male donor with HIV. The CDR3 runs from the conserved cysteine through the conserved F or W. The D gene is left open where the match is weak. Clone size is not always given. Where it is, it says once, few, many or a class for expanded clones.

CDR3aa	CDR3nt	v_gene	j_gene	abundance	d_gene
CASSLGGTYEQYF	TGTGCCAGCAGTTTGGGGGGTACCTACGAGCAGTACTTC	TRBV28	TRBJ2-7	.	.
CASSESLRLGTDTQYF	TGCGCCAGCAGTGAGTCGCTGAGACTTGGCACAGATACGCAGTATTTT	TRBV10-2	TRBJ2-3	.	.
CASRTSAGGPGETQYF	TGTGCCAGCAGGACCAGTGCGGGGGGGCCGGGGGAGACCCAGTACTTC	TRBV2	TRBJ2-5	.	TRBD2
CASSWSTGGPYNEQFF	TGTGCCAGCAGCTGGTCGACAGGGGGTCCTTACAATGAGCAGTTCTTC	TRBV5-8	TRBJ2-1	.	TRBD1
CASSQGNNEQFF	TGTGCCAGCAGCCAGGGAAACAATGAGCAGTTCTTC	TRBV9	TRBJ2-1	.	.
CASNSKRATEAFF	TGCGCCAGCAATTCTAAACGGGCCACTGAAGCTTTCTTT	TRBV10-1	TRBJ1-1	few	.
CASSSSGGGVQETQYF	TGCGCCAGCAGCAGTTCTGGCGGGGGGGTACAAGAGACCCAGTACTTC	TRBV5-1	TRBJ2-5	.	TRBD2
CASRPGVNEKLFF	TGTGCCAGCCGGCCCGGGGTAAATGAAAAACTGTTTTTT	TRBV2	TRBJ1-4	.	.
CATSRDRGENTEAFF	TGTGCCACCAGCAGAGATCGGGGCGAGAACACTGAAGCTTTCTTT	TRBV15	TRBJ1-1	few	.
CASSPGLAIHEQYF	TGTGCCAGCAGTCCGGGACTAGCGATCCACGAGCAGTACTTC	TRBV27	TRBJ2-7	few	TRBD2